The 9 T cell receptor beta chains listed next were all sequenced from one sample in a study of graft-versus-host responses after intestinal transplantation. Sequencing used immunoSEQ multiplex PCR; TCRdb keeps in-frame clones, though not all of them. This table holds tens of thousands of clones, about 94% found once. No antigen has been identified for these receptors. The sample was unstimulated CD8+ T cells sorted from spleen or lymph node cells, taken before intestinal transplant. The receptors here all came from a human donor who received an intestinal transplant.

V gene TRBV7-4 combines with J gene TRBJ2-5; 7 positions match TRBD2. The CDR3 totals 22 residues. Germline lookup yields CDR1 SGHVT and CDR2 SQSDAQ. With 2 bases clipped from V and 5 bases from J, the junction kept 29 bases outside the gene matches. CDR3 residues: CASSLRLNGSGPRGYTRETQYF. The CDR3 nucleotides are TGTGCCAGCAGCTTAAGGTTAAATGGTAGCGGGCCCCGAGGGTATACGAGGGAGACCCAGTACTTC.

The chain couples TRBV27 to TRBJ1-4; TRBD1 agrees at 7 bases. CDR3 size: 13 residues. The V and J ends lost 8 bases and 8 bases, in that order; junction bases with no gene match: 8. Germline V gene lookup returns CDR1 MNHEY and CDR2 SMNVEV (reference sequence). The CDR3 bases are TGTGCCAGCGGTGACAGGGCGGAGGAAAAACTGTTTTTT. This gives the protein CASGDRAEEKLFF.

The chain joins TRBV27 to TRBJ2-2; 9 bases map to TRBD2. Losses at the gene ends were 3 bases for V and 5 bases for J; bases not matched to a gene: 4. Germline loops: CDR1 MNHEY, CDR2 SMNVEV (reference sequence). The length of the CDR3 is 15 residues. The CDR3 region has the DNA TGTGCCAGCAGTTTTAGCGGGAGCGAGACCGGGGAGCTGTTTTTT. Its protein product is CASSFSGSETGELFF.

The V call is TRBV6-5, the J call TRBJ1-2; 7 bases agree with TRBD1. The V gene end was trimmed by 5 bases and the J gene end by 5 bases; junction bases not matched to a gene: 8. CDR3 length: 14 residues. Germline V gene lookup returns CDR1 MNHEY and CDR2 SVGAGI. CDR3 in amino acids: CASSLSGTAYGYTF. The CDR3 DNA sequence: TGTGCCAGCAGTCTTTCCGGGACAGCTTATGGCTACACCTTC.

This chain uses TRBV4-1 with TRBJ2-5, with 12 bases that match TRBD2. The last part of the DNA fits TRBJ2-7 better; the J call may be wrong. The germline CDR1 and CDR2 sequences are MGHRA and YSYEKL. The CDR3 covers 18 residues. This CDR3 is CASSQHSYLTSGSYEQYF. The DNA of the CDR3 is TGCGCCAGCAGCCAACACTCCTATTTGACTAGCGGGAGCTACGAGCAGTACTTC.

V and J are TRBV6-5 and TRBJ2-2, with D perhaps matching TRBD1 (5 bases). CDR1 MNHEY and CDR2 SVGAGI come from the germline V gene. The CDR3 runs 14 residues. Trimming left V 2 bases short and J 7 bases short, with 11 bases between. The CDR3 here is CASSYGAPVGELFF. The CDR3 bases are TGTGCCAGCAGTTACGGGGCCCCGGTCGGGGAGCTGTTTTTT.

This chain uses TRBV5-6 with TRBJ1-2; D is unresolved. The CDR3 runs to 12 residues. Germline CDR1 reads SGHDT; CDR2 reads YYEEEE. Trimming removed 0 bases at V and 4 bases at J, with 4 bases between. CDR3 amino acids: CASSLDFYGYTF. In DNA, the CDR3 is TGTGCCAGCAGCTTGGACTTCTATGGCTACACCTTC.

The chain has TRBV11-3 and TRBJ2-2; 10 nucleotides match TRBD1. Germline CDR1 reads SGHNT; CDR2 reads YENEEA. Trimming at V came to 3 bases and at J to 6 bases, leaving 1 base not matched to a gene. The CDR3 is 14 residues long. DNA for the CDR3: TGTGCCAGCAGCTTGACAGGGGGCGCCGGGGAGCTGTTTTTT. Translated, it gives CASSLTGGAGELFF.

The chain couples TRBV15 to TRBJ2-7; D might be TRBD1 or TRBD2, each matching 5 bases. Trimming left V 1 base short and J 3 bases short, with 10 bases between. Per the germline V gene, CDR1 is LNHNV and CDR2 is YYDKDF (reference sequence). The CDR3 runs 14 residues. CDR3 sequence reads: CATSRVRDRYEQYF. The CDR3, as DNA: TGTGCCACCAGCAGAGTTCGGGACCGCTACGAGCAGTACTTC.